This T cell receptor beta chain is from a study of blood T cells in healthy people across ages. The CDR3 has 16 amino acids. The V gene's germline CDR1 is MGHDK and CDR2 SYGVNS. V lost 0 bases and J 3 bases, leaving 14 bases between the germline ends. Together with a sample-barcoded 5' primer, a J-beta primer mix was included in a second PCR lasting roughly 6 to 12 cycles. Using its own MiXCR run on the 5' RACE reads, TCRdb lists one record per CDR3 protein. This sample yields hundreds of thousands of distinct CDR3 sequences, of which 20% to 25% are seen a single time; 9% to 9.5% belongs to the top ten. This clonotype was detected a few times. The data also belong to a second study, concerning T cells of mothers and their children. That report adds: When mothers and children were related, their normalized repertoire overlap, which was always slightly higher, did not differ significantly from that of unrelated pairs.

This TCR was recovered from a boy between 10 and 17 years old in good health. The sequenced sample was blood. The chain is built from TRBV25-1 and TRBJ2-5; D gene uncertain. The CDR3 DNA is TGTGCCAGCAGTGAATATATGGGGTGGGCAGAAGAGACCCAGTACTTC. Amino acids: CASSEYMGWAEETQYF.